What follows are 8 T cell receptor beta chains derived from one specimen sequenced in a study of T cell changes during pregnancy in multiple sclerosis. The repertoire was sequenced with immunoSEQ multiplex PCR; TCRdb's copy has only in-frame clones and lacks some. The sample consists of over 100,000 clones, 92% of them appearing once. This specimen consisted of peripheral blood, obtained in the third trimester of pregnancy. The receptors derive from a female donor with multiple sclerosis, enrolled in a pregnancy study.

The rearrangement uses TRBV27 and TRBJ2-7; 7 bases are a match to TRBD1. In germline, CDR1 is MNHEY, CDR2 SMNVEV (reference sequence). Trimming removed 5 bases from V and 3 bases from J; junction bases left unmatched: 7. This CDR3 is built from 14 residues. The CDR3 sequence is CASSRQGSGYEQYF. CDR3 DNA sequence: TGTGCCAGCAGTAGACAGGGATCGGGCTACGAGCAGTACTTC.

This chain connects TRBV2 to TRBJ1-2; D unresolved. CDR1 is SNHLY, CDR2 FYNNEI, per germline. CDR3 length: 13 amino acids. Trimming pared 8 bases from V and 2 bases from J, leaving 12 bases between. The CDR3 DNA reads TGTGCCAGCGGAACAGTGCCAAACTATGGCTACACCTTC. This encodes CASGTVPNYGYTF. Drawing the rest from reference TRBV2 and TRBJ1-2, the complete variable domain is EPEVTQTPSHQVTQMGQEVILRCVPISNHLYFYWYRQILGQKVEFLVSFYNNEISEKSEIFDDQFSVERPDGSNFTLKIRSTKLEDSAMYFCASGTVPNYGYTFGSGTRLTVV.

The rearrangement uses TRBV7-9 and TRBJ2-7; D may be TRBD1 (5 bases). The CDR3 length is 13 residues. CDR1 and CDR2 from the germline V gene are SEHNR and FQNEAQ (reference sequence). Trimming stripped 7 bases from V and 6 bases from J, with 16 bases between. CDR3 coding DNA: TGTGCCAGCATCAGGGCAGGGCACGGCGAGCAGTACTTC. It yields the protein CASIRAGHGEQYF.

The V call is TRBV13, the J call TRBJ2-3; 11 bases are shared with TRBD1. In germline, CDR1 is PRHDT, CDR2 FYEKMQ (reference sequence). The CDR3 is 16 residues long. After removal of 5 bases from V and 5 bases from J, the junction contained 9 bases not matched to a gene. CDR3 region: CASSHAGTGGIDTQYF. The CDR3 nucleotides read TGTGCCAGCAGCCACGCCGGGACAGGGGGAATAGATACGCAGTATTTT. Based on the CDR3 plus reference TRBV13 and TRBJ2-3, the full variable domain is AAGVIQSPRHLIKEKRETATLKCYPIPRHDTVYWYQQGPGQDPQFLISFYEKMQSDKGSIPDRFSAQQFSDYHSELNMSSLELGDSALYFCASSHAGTGGIDTQYFGPGTRLTVL.

The chain combines TRBV2 with TRBJ1-2, with 9 bases lining up with TRBD1. The CDR3 has 14 amino acids. With 5 bases clipped from V and 5 bases from J, the junction kept 6 bases outside the gene matches. The germline CDR1 and CDR2 sequences are SNHLY and FYNNEI. This CDR3 is CASSLRQGGYGYTF. Here the CDR3 DNA reads TGTGCCAGCAGTCTTCGACAGGGGGGATATGGCTACACCTTC.

This clone has only one observation. V and J are TRBV9 and TRBJ1-3; D is ambiguous. CDR1 SGDLS and CDR2 YYNGEE come from the germline V gene. The CDR3 runs to 14 residues. V lost 4 bases to trimming and J lost 0 bases, with 8 bases between them. The CDR3 DNA is TGTGCCAGCAGCTCAACGCGCTCTGGAAACACCATATATTTT. Translation: CASSSTRSGNTIYF.

The chain uses TRBV27 and TRBJ2-5; 9 nucleotides agree with TRBD2. Germline V gene sequence: CDR1 MNHEY, CDR2 SMNVEV (reference sequence). Trimming took 2 bases from V and 5 from J; bases not matched to a gene: 6. This CDR3 comprises 15 residues. The CDR3 DNA reads as TGTGCCAGCAGTTTAGGAGCGGGAGGTTGGGAGACCCAGTACTTC. It translates to CASSLGAGGWETQYF.

This sequence joins TRBV19 and TRBJ1-4; D gene ambiguous. The CDR3 has 12 residues. V dropped 7 bases and J dropped 7 bases, with 10 bases sitting between them. Germline assignment: CDR1 LNHDA and CDR2 SQIVND (reference sequence). The CDR3 loop is CASTDPGEKLFF. Here the CDR3 DNA reads TGTGCCAGTACCGATCCCGGTGAAAAACTGTTTTTT.